These 14 T cell receptor beta chains were all obtained from the same sample, sequenced in a study of blood T cell repertoires in COVID-19. The method was immunoSEQ multiplex PCR; TCRdb's version includes in-frame clones alone and lacks a portion of them. The repertoire has roughly 28,000 clones, roughly 82% of them found once; the top ten carry 1.8%. Source material: peripheral blood. These TCRs come from a man aged 80 or over with active or convalescent COVID-19.

This clone was recorded a few times. The chain has TRBV5-1 and TRBJ1-1; 10 nucleotides agree with TRBD1. The germline gives CDR1 SGHRS, CDR2 YFSETQ. V lost 4 bases to trimming and J lost 4 bases; unmatched junction nucleotides: 10. This CDR3 is built from 16 residues. The CDR3 DNA follows: TGCGCCAGCAGCCCGGGACAGGGGTTCGGTGGCACTGAAGCTTTCTTT. The encoded protein is CASSPGQGFGGTEAFF.

The chain combines TRBV9 with TRBJ2-7, with D maybe TRBD1 (6 bases). The length of the CDR3 is 15 residues. Germline V gives CDR1 SGDLS, CDR2 YYNGEE. The V gene lost 4 bases and the J gene lost 6 bases, with 20 bases spanning the gap. CDR3 nucleotides: TGTGCCAGCAGCACCTCCGGGACACCGTCCAGCGAGCAGTACTTC. As protein: CASSTSGTPSSEQYF.

The chain recombines TRBV19 with TRBJ2-3, with 14 bases aligning to TRBD2. With 4 bases clipped from V and 4 bases from J, the junction kept 1 base outside the gene matches. This CDR3 is 15 amino acids long. CDR1 and CDR2 (germline): LNHDA, SQIVND (reference sequence). As DNA, the CDR3 is TGTGCCAGTAGTACGACTAGCGGGGGGGCAGATACGCAGTATTTT. Translation gives CASSTTSGGADTQYF.

The chain joins TRBV4-1 to TRBJ2-5; a possible D gene is TRBD2 (6 bases). The CDR3 is 16 residues long. The germline V gene encodes CDR1 MGHRA and CDR2 YSYEKL. The germline V and J ends were trimmed by 1 base and 2 bases, with 14 bases remaining between them. The CDR3 region is CASSQGTSGGQETQYF. In DNA, the CDR3 is TGCGCCAGCAGCCAAGGAACCTCTGGGGGGCAAGAGACCCAGTACTTC.

The chain recombines TRBV27 with TRBJ2-3, with D perhaps matching TRBD1 (6 bases). CDR1 is MNHEY, CDR2 SMNVEV, per germline (reference sequence). Between the trimmed V and J ends, which lost 10 bases and 4 bases, there was a span of 15 bases. This CDR3 comprises 13 residues. The CDR3 protein is CATGALGADTQYF. The CDR3 DNA follows: TGTGCCACAGGGGCGCTCGGGGCAGATACGCAGTATTTT.

The chain couples TRBV27 to TRBJ2-3, with unresolved D. V dropped 5 bases and J dropped 1 base, with 7 bases sitting between them. The CDR3 runs 13 residues. Germline V gene data show CDR1 as MNHEY and CDR2 as SMNVEV (reference sequence). The chain's CDR3 is CASSNRGTDTQYF. CDR3 bases: TGTGCCAGCAGTAACAGAGGCACAGATACGCAGTATTTT.

The chain couples TRBV9 to TRBJ2-1; 7 bases match TRBD1. The V segment lost 2 bases and the J segment 3 bases; nucleotides outside the gene matches: 5. Germline V gives CDR1 SGDLS, CDR2 YYNGEE. This CDR3 comprises 15 residues. CDR3 bases: TGTGCCAGCAGCGTCGGGCAGGGGGTCTACAATGAGCAGTTCTTC. Translating gives CASSVGQGVYNEQFF.

This chain joins TRBV24-1 and TRBJ2-3; the match to TRBD2 covers 7 bases. Germline V gives CDR1 KGHDR, CDR2 SFDVKD. V lost 4 bases to trimming and J lost 1 base; unmatched junction nucleotides: 1. This CDR3 is built from 14 residues. The CDR3 coding sequence is TGTGCCACCAGTGAAACTAGCGGCACAGATACGCAGTATTTT. Translated, it gives CATSETSGTDTQYF.

V is TRBV5-4 and J is TRBJ1-6; TRBD1 aligns across 7 bases. Per germline, CDR1 SGHNT and CDR2 YYREEE (reference sequence). Trimming at V came to 2 bases and at J to 9 bases, leaving 5 bases not matched to a gene. The CDR3 totals 14 residues. CDR3 sequence (DNA): TGTGCCAGCAGCTTTGGACAGGCCCGTTCACCCCTCCACTTT. This sequence encodes CASSFGQARSPLHF.

The chain employs TRBV7-2 and TRBJ1-6, with 9 bases fitting TRBD1. Germline trimming cut 5 bases from V and 10 bases from J; bases unmatched to any gene: 9. The CDR3 loop spans 15 amino acids. CDR1 and CDR2 from the germline V gene are SGHTA and FQGNSA. The CDR3 DNA sequence: TGTGCCAGCAGCACGACGGGACAGGGAAGCTCACCCCTCCACTTT. Translation gives CASSTTGQGSSPLHF.

The chain joins TRBV19 to TRBJ1-2, with 7 bases lining up with TRBD1. CDR3 length: 13 amino acids. From germline, CDR1 is LNHDA and CDR2 SQIVND (reference sequence). With 3 bases clipped from V and 6 bases from J, the junction kept 4 bases outside the gene matches. CDR3 in amino acids: CASSMGTGDGYTF. The CDR3 DNA reads TGTGCCAGTAGTATGGGCACAGGGGATGGCTACACCTTC.

This chain joins TRBV4-1 and TRBJ2-3; 12 nucleotides match TRBD2. CDR1 is MGHRA, CDR2 YSYEKL, per germline. This CDR3 spans 16 amino acids. Germline trimming cut 3 bases from V and 6 bases from J; bases unmatched to any gene: 7. The CDR3 reads CASSHGLAGLSDTQYF. DNA of the CDR3: TGCGCCAGCAGCCACGGACTAGCGGGGTTATCGGATACGCAGTATTTT.

This chain connects TRBV6-5 to TRBJ2-3; 8 bases are shared with TRBD2. V gave up 6 bases and J gave up 6 bases; unmatched junction bases: 11. Germline V gene lookup returns CDR1 MNHEY and CDR2 SVGAGI. CDR3 size: 15 residues. CDR3 nucleotide sequence: TGTGCCAGCAGCCCAGGACTAGCAAGGAGGGATACGCAGTATTTT. This gives the protein CASSPGLARRDTQYF.

The chain carries TRBV15 and TRBJ2-7; tentative D call: TRBD2 (6 bases). CDR1 LNHNV and CDR2 YYDKDF come from the germline V gene (reference sequence). Trimming stripped 8 bases from V and 1 base from J, with 18 bases between. This CDR3 region has 15 residues. CDR3 nucleotide sequence: TGTGCCACCGCGCCTCGAGGAGGGGTTTCCTACGAGCAGTACTTC. Translation: CATAPRGGVSYEQYF.